Listed below are T cell receptor beta chains from one sample, sequenced in a study of control samples from healthy donors and cancer patients. The data were produced by immunoSEQ multiplex PCR, yet TCRdb's version contains in-frame clones alone and is incomplete. This table has about 220,000 clones, 85% to 95% appearing once. The source material was blood. The source of these receptors is a man between 45 and 60 years old in good health. Each CDR3 is given with its conserved first and last residue. Each record gives: V gene, D gene, J gene, clone size, CDR3 DNA, CDR3 protein. A D gene is named only where the DNA matches it firmly. The listing skips clone size in some rows; elsewhere it reads once, few, many or a size class.

>TRBV10-3|-|TRBJ2-1|-
TGTGCCATCAATCAAGAAAGCTCCTACAATGAGCAGTTCTTC
CAINQESSYNEQFF
>TRBV20-1|TRBD2|TRBJ2-3|-
TGCAGTGCTAGTGGGCTAGCGGTTGCTGGAGATACGCAGTATTTT
CSASGLAVAGDTQYF
>TRBV6-6|-|TRBJ2-5|-
TGTGCCAGCAGTTCTAGTAAAGGAGGAAAAGAGACCCAGTACTTC
CASSSSKGGKETQYF
>TRBV5-6|-|TRBJ1-3|-
TGTGCCAGCAGCCCTATTGGGGCTGGAAACACCATATATTTT
CASSPIGAGNTIYF
>TRBV7-8|-|TRBJ1-6|-
TGTGCCAGCAGCTTCGCAGGATCTAATTCACCCCTCCACTTT
CASSFAGSNSPLHF
>TRBV13|TRBD1|TRBJ1-3|-
TGTGCCAGCAGCTTGGACAGGGGCAATGGAAACACCATATATTTT
CASSLDRGNGNTIYF
>TRBV6-4|TRBD1|TRBJ2-7|-
TGTGCCACCATTACAGGGGTAGAAATCGAGTACGAGCAGTACTTC
CATITGVEIEYEQYF
>TRBV29-1|-|TRBJ2-5|-
TGCAGCGTTGATATTATGAGAGAGACCCAGTACTTC
CSVDIMRETQYF
>TRBV24-1|TRBD1|TRBJ2-3|-
TGTGCCACCAGCCTGGGACAGTTAAACACAGATACGCAGTATTTT
CATSLGQLNTDTQYF
>TRBV3-1/TRBV3-2|TRBD1|TRBJ1-2|-
TGTGCCAGCAGCCAAGTCGACAGGGGAGGCTACACCTTC
CASSQVDRGGYTF
>TRBV14|-|TRBJ2-6|-
TGTGCCAGCAGCCGAATTGGCTCTGGGGCCAACGTCCTGACTTTC
CASSRIGSGANVLTF
>TRBV25-1|TRBD1|TRBJ1-4|-
TGTGCCAGCGGGGACAGTACAGCAACTAATGAAAAACTGTTTTTT
CASGDSTATNEKLFF
>TRBV18|-|TRBJ1-1|-
TGTGCCAGCTCACCCAGTATGAACACTGAAGCTTTCTTT
CASSPSMNTEAFF
>TRBV28|TRBD1|TRBJ1-1|-
TGTGCCAGCAGTTTTGAGACAGGGTTTTGGAACACTGAAGCTTTCTTT
CASSFETGFWNTEAFF
>TRBV2|-|TRBJ1-2|once
TGTGCCAGCATCGACAGGTCGACGGGTGGCTACACCTTC
CASIDRSTGGYTF
>TRBV5-1|-|TRBJ1-1|-
TGCGCCAGCAGCGATAATATCAGGATTACGGAAAACACTGAAGCTTTCTTT
CASSDNIRITENTEAFF
>TRBV6-5|-|TRBJ1-1|-
TGTGCCAGCATTGGGACGGCTAATATGAACACTGAAGCTTTCTTT
CASIGTANMNTEAFF
>TRBV6-1|TRBD1|TRBJ2-2|once
TGTGCCAGCAGTGAACAGACAGGGGCGAACACCGGGGAGCTGTTTTTT
CASSEQTGANTGELFF
>TRBV6-1|-|TRBJ2-1|-
TGTGCCAGCAGTGAGCTCTGGCGGGGCTCCTACAATGAGCAGTTCTTC
CASSELWRGSYNEQFF
>TRBV28|-|TRBJ1-6|-
TGTGCCAGCAGTCCCGGACGGGATAATTCACCCCTCCACTTT
CASSPGRDNSPLHF
>TRBV5-1|-|TRBJ2-1|-
TGCGCCAGCAGTGCAGGGGTCGTAAATGAGCAGTTCTTC
CASSAGVVNEQFF
>TRBV12-3/TRBV12-4|TRBD1|TRBJ1-5|once
TGTGCCAGCAGTGACAGGGTGCAGCCCCAGCATTTT
CASSDRVQPQHF
>TRBV5-1|TRBD2|TRBJ2-1|-
TGCGCCAGCAGCTTAGTACAGACTAGCGGGGGGATCAATGAGCAGTTCTTC
CASSLVQTSGGINEQFF
>TRBV4-2|-|TRBJ1-1|-
TGTGCCAGCAGTCCTGAGGGACTCGCGAACACTGAAGCTTTCTTT
CASSPEGLANTEAFF
>TRBV19|TRBD1|TRBJ2-5|-
TGTGCCAGTAGTCCCAACCGACAGGGCGAGGAGACCCAGTACTTC
CASSPNRQGEETQYF
>TRBV10-3|TRBD1|TRBJ1-1|-
TGTGCCATCAGCCGGACAGGGAACACTGAAGCTTTCTTT
CAISRTGNTEAFF
>TRBV28|TRBD1|TRBJ1-5|-
TGTGCCAGCAGAGGACAGGGCGGTATTCAGCCCCAGCATTTT
CASRGQGGIQPQHF
>TRBV28|-|TRBJ1-4|-
TGTGCCAGCAGCCCGCCGGGCAGGTCGAATGAAAAACTGTTTTTT
CASSPPGRSNEKLFF
>TRBV18|TRBD1|TRBJ1-1|once
TGTGCCAGCTCACCGGCGCCGCAGGGGGACACTGAAGCTTTCTTT
CASSPAPQGDTEAFF
>TRBV5-1|TRBD1|TRBJ1-4|-
TGCGCCAGCAGGGGACAGGGGGCAACTAATGAAAAACTGTTTTTT
CASRGQGATNEKLFF
>TRBV3-1/TRBV3-2|-|TRBJ1-4|-
TGTGCCAGCAGCCTCCGGAGTGAAAAACTGTTTTTT
CASSLRSEKLFF
>TRBV5-1|-|TRBJ2-5|once
TGCGCCAGCAGCCGGGACTTCGAGGTGGAGACCCAGTACTTC
CASSRDFEVETQYF
>TRBV2|-|TRBJ1-1|-
TGTGCCAGCAGCGACCCGGCAGTAAGGGGAACTGAAGCTTTCTTT
CASSDPAVRGTEAFF
>TRBV28|TRBD1|TRBJ1-4|-
TGTGCCATCTCCCCCCCCCGGACAGGCTCATGGGCTAATGAAAAACTGTTTTTT
CAISPPRTGSWANEKLFF
>TRBV7-3|-|TRBJ1-1|-
TGTGCCAGCGCGCCGGGCTCTGGTTCCATGAACACTGAAGCTTTCTTT
CASAPGSGSMNTEAFF